This T cell receptor beta chain was recorded in a study of T-cell memory formation after mild COVID-19. This clonotype was counted between two and nine times. What it binds is not known. Sample barcodes and UMIs were carried by the TCR alpha and TCR beta cDNA libraries that 5'RACE generated with constant-segment primers. TCRdb re-called the 5' RACE reads through MiXCR, storing one row per CDR3 protein. Of roughly 410,000 distinct CDR3 sequences in the sample, about 24% were seen once. V was clipped by 0 bases and J by 4 bases, with 16 bases between them. Germline loops: CDR1 SGHRS, CDR2 YFSETQ. The CDR3 extends over 17 amino acids. Study-wide findings and caveats: CD4+ bias marked clones expanding day 15 to 37, unlike balanced contracting clones. Researchers found some responding clones in pre-infection memory, a sign that cross-reactive memory joined. Clones that contracted clustered mainly in CM and EM if CD4+ and in EMRA if CD8+.

J is TRBJ2-2 and V is TRBV5-1; tentatively, D is TRBD2 (6 bases). This sequence was found in an adult woman who had mild COVID-19 (a few samples of this study predate the infection). Cell type and time point are not known. Sequencing used PBMCs or a T cell subset sorted from them (not recorded which). The DNA of the CDR3 is TGCGCCAGCAGCTTGGGGAGGGCGTCCCCCGGCACCGGGGAGCTGTTTTTT. Protein product: CASSLGRASPGTGELFF.